The present T cell receptor (beta chain) was sequenced within a study of T-cell memory formation after mild COVID-19. TCRdb recomputed calls from the 5' RACE reads with MiXCR, one row per CDR3 protein. The sample includes around 340,000 distinct CDR3 sequences, around 15% of them seen just once. V lost 3 bases, J lost 4 bases, and 6 bases stayed unmatched. There are 15 residues in the CDR3. The V gene's germline CDR1 is ENHRY and CDR2 SYGVKD. This chain uses TRBV10-3 with TRBJ2-3; 8 positions agree with TRBD1. The sample taken for sequencing was PBMCs or a T cell subset sorted from them (not recorded which). The sequence derives from a man in his late teens or twenties who had mild COVID-19 (a few samples of this study predate the infection). Cell type and time point are not known. The CDR3 DNA reads TGTGCCATCAGTGACGAGACAGGGGTCGCAGATACGCAGTATTTT. Translating gives CAISDETGVADTQYF.